This T cell receptor beta chain is from a study of control samples from healthy donors and cancer patients (TCRdb year 2020). The protocol used for the library was the immunoSEQ multiplex PCR assay. TCRdb obtained this table from immuneACCESS and retained in-frame rearrangements with V and J assigned. These tables miss some clones; where compared with another copy, unresolved V genes account for less than half of the shortfall, and the remainder is unexplained. The table for this sample lists 150,000 to 170,000 clones; over 85% of them were counted only once. 4.5% to 6% of the sample is in the top ten clones. Worth noting for this clone: Its cognate antigen has yet to be identified. The input lacks base qualities; no much larger clone sits a single base away.

V gives up 2 bases and J gives up 5 bases, and the segment between their germline ends measures 7 bases. CDR3 length: 12 amino acids, cysteine to phenylalanine. Here the CDR3 DNA is all that survives: 36 bases in frame from base 1. For CDR1 and CDR2, the germline V gene lists KGHSH and LQKENI. The receptor's source is a man aged 40-55 years in good health. The sequencing sample was made of blood. The chain joins TRBV18 to TRBJ2-7, with a weak D call of TRBD2 (5 bases match). CDR3 protein: CASSPSRDEQYF. The sequenced DNA: TGTGCCAGCTCACCATCGAGGGACGAGCAGTACTTC.